The next 28 T cell receptor beta chains were all read from a single sample in a study of blood T cell repertoires in COVID-19. The data were produced by immunoSEQ multiplex PCR, yet TCRdb's version contains in-frame clones alone and is incomplete. The table has about 380,000 clones, about 89% seen once; the top ten hold 1% to 1.5%. Source material: PBMCs or T cells enriched from blood (not recorded which). These receptors originate from a man aged 25-40 years who had recovered from COVID-19.

This clone occurred once. V gene TRBV6-1 combines with J gene TRBJ1-5; D is ambiguous. Germline values: CDR1 MNHNS, CDR2 SASEGT. V lost 3 bases to trimming and J lost 2 bases, with 8 bases between them. The CDR3 contains 14 residues. The CDR3 DNA follows: TGTGCCAGCAGTGATGGCGGAGGCAATCAGCCCCAGCATTTT. Protein sequence: CASSDGGGNQPQHF.

The chain carries TRBV7-9 and TRBJ1-5; the D is unclear. This CDR3 has 14 amino acids. The V end lost 1 base, the J end lost 6 bases, and 10 bases lay between the germline ends. The germline gives CDR1 SEHNR, CDR2 FQNEAQ (reference sequence). In nucleotides, the CDR3 is TGTGCCAGCAGCTTAGGCGGGGAGGGTCAGCCCCAGCATTTT. Translated: CASSLGGEGQPQHF.

This chain links TRBV14 with TRBJ1-1; 9 bases agree with TRBD1. This CDR3 contains 14 residues. The V and J ends lost 4 bases and 5 bases, in that order; junction bases with no gene match: 5. The V gene's germline CDR1 is SGHDN and CDR2 FVKESK. In nucleotides, the CDR3 is TGTGCCAGCAGCCCGACAGGGGGGAAGACTGAAGCTTTCTTT. Translated: CASSPTGGKTEAFF. The entire variable domain, with the rest obtained from reference TRBV14 and TRBJ1-1, is as follows: EAGVTQFPSHSVIEKGQTVTLRCDPISGHDNLYWYRRVMGKEIKFLLHFVKESKQDESGMPNNRFLAERTGGTYSTLKVQPAELEDSGVYFCASSPTGGKTEAFFGQGTRLTVV.

The chain uses TRBV10-2 and TRBJ2-4; D is unclear. Trimming took 4 bases from V and 5 from J, leaving 6 bases between them. The germline gives CDR1 WSHSY, CDR2 SAAADI. The CDR3 spans 12 residues. CDR3 region: CASSAQENIQYF. CDR3 nucleotide sequence: TGCGCCAGCAGTGCCCAGGAAAACATTCAGTACTTC.

This chain joins TRBV25-1 and TRBJ2-1; D is ambiguous. The CDR3 totals 15 residues. The ends were cut back, 4 bases at V and 0 bases at J, with 10 bases in the middle. Germline V CDR1 and CDR2: MGHDK, SYGVNS. CDR3 region: CASSATLISYNEQFF. The CDR3 DNA follows: TGTGCCAGCAGTGCCACTCTTATCTCCTACAATGAGCAGTTCTTC.

This sequence joins TRBV13 and TRBJ2-2; tentative D call: TRBD2 (6 bases). V dropped 5 bases and J dropped 1 base, with 17 bases sitting between them. Germline V gives CDR1 PRHDT, CDR2 FYEKMQ (reference sequence). CDR3 size: 17 residues. The CDR3 here is CASSPRRGTWNTGELFF. The CDR3 DNA follows: TGTGCCAGCAGCCCTCGCCGGGGGACTTGGAACACCGGGGAGCTGTTTTTT.

The rearrangement uses TRBV11-2 and TRBJ1-1, with TRBD1 matching 8 bases. Germline CDR1 reads SGHAT; CDR2 reads FQNNGV. The J segment lost 0 bases and the V segment lost 6 bases, leaving 9 bases of the junction unmatched. CDR3 size: 16 residues. CDR3 region: CASRVAGGLMNTEAFF. The CDR3 DNA is TGTGCCAGCAGAGTGGCAGGGGGCTTGATGAACACTGAAGCTTTCTTT. Complete variable domain (other parts from reference TRBV11-2 and TRBJ1-1): EAGVAQSPRYKIIEKRQSVAFWCNPISGHATLYWYQQILGQGPKLLIQFQNNGVVDDSQLPKDRFSAERLKGVDSTLKIQPAKLEDSAVYLCASRVAGGLMNTEAFFGQGTRLTVV.

The J gene is TRBJ1-6, the V gene TRBV7-9; no clear D. The germline V gene has CDR1 SEHNR and CDR2 FQNEAQ (reference sequence). V lost 0 bases to trimming and J lost 5 bases, with 17 bases between them. CDR3 length equals 18 residues. CDR3 DNA sequence: TGTGCCAGCAGCTTAGCGAAGTACCTGACTCCGGATAATTCACCCCTCCACTTT. Residues: CASSLAKYLTPDNSPLHF.

The gene calls are TRBV30 and TRBJ1-2; unclear D gene. Germline-derived CDR1 and CDR2 are GTSNPN and SVGIG (reference sequence). The CDR3 extends over 13 amino acids. Trimming pared 2 bases from V and 8 bases from J, leaving 15 bases between. The CDR3 bases are TGTGCCTGGAGTCTCAGTCCTCAGTCAGGCTACACCTTC. This codes for CAWSLSPQSGYTF.

This clone was observed a handful of times. The chain links TRBV10-2 to TRBJ2-4; no clear D gene. The CDR3 has 18 amino acids. Germline V CDR1 and CDR2: WSHSY, SAAADI. V was cut by 3 bases and J by 0 bases, with 18 bases left in between. The CDR3 loop is CASSDGSLRLLAKNIQYF. DNA of the CDR3: TGCGCCAGCAGTGACGGGTCCCTAAGGCTCCTAGCCAAAAACATTCAGTACTTC.

J is TRBJ1-4 and V is TRBV5-6; D remains unclear. V lost 0 bases, J lost 8 bases, and 8 bases lay in between. The germline V gene encodes CDR1 SGHDT and CDR2 YYEEEE. The CDR3 length is 13 residues. CDR3 DNA: TGTGCCAGCAGCTTGGCCCCGGGGGAAAAACTGTTTTTT. It encodes CASSLAPGEKLFF.

CDR3 region: CASSIGLVNTEAFF. CDR3 nucleotide sequence: TGTGCCAGTAGTATAGGACTGGTGAACACTGAAGCTTTCTTT. The J gene is TRBJ1-1, the V gene TRBV19; no firm D call. Trimming removed 1 base at V and 0 bases at J, with 6 bases between. This CDR3 has 14 residues. From germline, CDR1 is LNHDA and CDR2 SQIVND (reference sequence).

This chain links TRBV19 with TRBJ2-6; 8 positions agree with TRBD1. The CDR3 contains 16 residues. With V trimmed by 4 bases and J by 3 bases, 5 bases remained unmatched. CDR1 is LNHDA, CDR2 SQIVND, per germline (reference sequence). CDR3 amino acids: CASSRTGIDGANVLTF. The CDR3 DNA follows: TGTGCCAGTAGTAGGACAGGGATTGATGGGGCCAACGTCCTGACTTTC.

The J gene is TRBJ1-2, the V gene TRBV9, with D possibly TRBD1 on 5 matching bases. The V end was cut by 10 bases, the J end by 3 bases, with 7 bases between. The CDR3 loop spans 10 amino acids. Per the germline V gene, CDR1 is SGDLS and CDR2 is YYNGEE. The CDR3 region has the DNA TGTGCCTCGGGGGACTATGGCTACACCTTC. Translating it yields CASGDYGYTF.

The chain has TRBV12-3 or TRBV12-4 and TRBJ1-1, with D possibly matching TRBD1 (6 bases). This CDR3 is 13 amino acids long. V gave up 4 bases and J gave up 1 base, with 7 bases separating them. The CDR3 region has the DNA TGTGCCAGCAGTTCGGGACAGAACACTGAAGCTTTCTTT. This codes for CASSSGQNTEAFF.

The chain couples TRBV18 to TRBJ2-5; 7 bases line up with TRBD1. Germline values: CDR1 KGHSH, CDR2 LQKENI. This CDR3 contains 15 residues. Trimming cost V 4 bases and J 4 bases; bases outside gene matches: 9. The CDR3 spells CASSRDSGVGETQYF. The CDR3 DNA follows: TGTGCCAGCTCACGGGACAGCGGAGTGGGAGAGACCCAGTACTTC.

Of note for this clone: Relative to the germline gene, one junction end is altered; a read error may explain this. The gene calls are TRBV19 and TRBJ1-3; D gene unclear. CDR3 size: 16 residues. The germline V gene has CDR1 LNHDA and CDR2 SQIVND (reference sequence). The CDR3 protein is CASMETDLFSGDTIYF. In DNA form, the CDR3 reads TGTGCCAGTATGGAAACGGATCTCTTCTCTGGAGACACCATATATTTT. Full variable domain (missing parts from reference TRBV19 and TRBJ1-3): DGGITQSPKYLFRKEGQNVTLSCEQNLNHDAMYWYRQDPGQGLRLIYYSQIVNDFQKGDIAEGYSVSREKKESFPLTVTSAQKNPTAFYLCASMETDLFSGDTIYFGEGSWLTVV.

A few counts support this clone. This sequence joins TRBV7-2 and TRBJ2-7; unclear D gene. The V and J ends lost 2 bases and 2 bases respectively, with 10 bases between them. The CDR3 runs 14 residues. The germline CDR1 and CDR2 sequences are SGHTA and FQGNSA. The CDR3 DNA follows: TGTGCCAGCAGCTTATCCGATACGGCCTACGAGCAGTACTTC. This sequence encodes CASSLSDTAYEQYF. Full variable domain (outside the CDR3, taken from reference TRBV7-2 and TRBJ2-7): GAGVSQSPSNKVTEKGKDVELRCDPISGHTALYWYRQSLGQGLEFLIYFQGNSAPDKSGLPSDRFSAERTGGSVSTLTIQRTQQEDSAVYLCASSLSDTAYEQYFGPGTRLTVT.

The chain combines TRBV9 with TRBJ2-5; 7 bases map to TRBD1. The germline gives CDR1 SGDLS, CDR2 YYNGEE. The CDR3 loop spans 15 amino acids. With V trimmed by 2 bases and J by 2 bases, 6 bases remained unmatched. CDR3 amino acids: CASSVQGTVQETQYF. For the CDR3, the DNA is TGTGCCAGCAGCGTCCAGGGGACAGTTCAAGAGACCCAGTACTTC.

V usage is TRBV19 and J usage is TRBJ1-6, with a tentative D call TRBD1 (5 bases). The germline gives CDR1 LNHDA, CDR2 SQIVND (reference sequence). The V end lost 6 bases, the J end lost 6 bases, and 18 bases lay between the germline ends. The CDR3 length is 16 residues. CDR3 in DNA: TGTGCCAGTAGCCCCGCTTCGGGGGAACGTAATTCACCCCTCCACTTT. It translates to CASSPASGERNSPLHF.

The chain has TRBV19 and TRBJ1-4; 7 bases are shared with TRBD1. This CDR3 has 15 residues. The V gene's germline CDR1 is LNHDA and CDR2 SQIVND (reference sequence). V shed 7 bases and J 3 bases; nucleotides not matched to a gene: 8. The CDR3 sequence is CASKRGPSPNEKLFF. The CDR3 DNA reads as TGTGCCAGTAAGAGGGGGCCCTCCCCTAATGAAAAACTGTTTTTT.

The chain carries TRBV30 and TRBJ2-3, with D perhaps matching TRBD2 (5 bases). V was clipped by 3 bases and J by 4 bases, with 14 bases between them. Germline V CDR1 and CDR2: GTSNPN, SVGIG (reference sequence). This CDR3 has 14 amino acids. CDR3 coding DNA: TGTGCCTGGAGCATCGGGGATGGGGCAGATACGCAGTATTTT. Protein product: CAWSIGDGADTQYF. The full variable domain, with the rest looked up from reference TRBV30 and TRBJ2-3, is SQTIHQWPATLVQPVGSPLSLECTVEGTSNPNLYWYRQAAGRGLQLLFYSVGIGQISSEVPQNLSASRPQDRQFILSSKKLLLSDSGFYLCAWSIGDGADTQYFGPGTRLTVL.

J is TRBJ1-2 and V is TRBV19; no reliable D call. The CDR3 totals 14 residues. The V end was cut by 9 bases, the J end by 6 bases, with 20 bases between. The germline CDR1 and CDR2 sequences are LNHDA and SQIVND (reference sequence). CDR3 coding DNA: TGTGCCAGCCACCCTTTAGCGGGAACTGATGGCTACACCTTC. It yields the protein CASHPLAGTDGYTF.

The V call is TRBV7-3, the J call TRBJ2-2; D possibly corresponds to TRBD1 (6 bases). V was shortened by 2 bases and J by 7 bases, with 14 bases between the two germline ends. Germline V gene lookup returns CDR1 SGHTA and CDR2 FQGTGA. CDR3 size: 15 residues. As DNA, the CDR3 is TGTGCCAGCAGCTTAGGGACACGCGAGGGCGGGGAGCTGTTTTTT. This gives the protein CASSLGTREGGELFF.

This chain joins TRBV6-2 or TRBV6-3 and TRBJ2-7; TRBD2 aligns across 9 bases. V gave up 6 bases and J gave up 4 bases; unmatched junction bases: 7. The germline CDR1 and CDR2 sequences are MNHEY and SVGEGT. The CDR3 length is 14 residues. The CDR3 reads CASSTGLAGYEQYF. The CDR3 DNA sequence: TGTGCCAGCAGCACGGGCCTAGCGGGGTACGAGCAGTACTTC.

The chain is built from TRBV19 and TRBJ1-4; 10 bases map to TRBD1. V was pared by 4 bases and J by 8 bases, with 4 bases of the junction left unmatched. This CDR3 is 14 amino acids long. Germline CDR1 reads LNHDA; CDR2 reads SQIVND (reference sequence). CDR3 region: CASSKDRGDEKLFF. CDR3 bases: TGTGCCAGTAGTAAGGACAGGGGGGACGAAAAACTGTTTTTT. The variable domain in full, completed from reference TRBV19 and TRBJ1-4, reads DGGITQSPKYLFRKEGQNVTLSCEQNLNHDAMYWYRQDPGQGLRLIYYSQIVNDFQKGDIAEGYSVSREKKESFPLTVTSAQKNPTAFYLCASSKDRGDEKLFFGSGTQLSVL.

V usage is TRBV11-2 and J usage is TRBJ1-3, with D unclear. The length of the CDR3 is 18 residues. Germline-derived CDR1 and CDR2 are SGHAT and FQNNGV. The V gene lost 1 base and the J gene lost 0 bases, with 16 bases spanning the gap. CDR3 in DNA: TGTGCCAGCAGCTTAGGGTCATACCCCCTATCCTCTGGAAACACCATATATTTT. Protein product: CASSLGSYPLSSGNTIYF.

The chain employs TRBV12-3 or TRBV12-4 and TRBJ1-5, with D unclear. Deletions cut 1 base from V and 7 bases from J, with 8 bases between. The CDR3 runs 13 residues. Written as DNA, the CDR3 is TGTGCCAGCAGTTTAGAGCGGCGGCAGCCCCAGCATTTT. Translating gives CASSLERRQPQHF.